Sequencing of this T cell receptor beta chain was carried out in a study of blood T cell repertoires in COVID-19. At the level of the study: Acute and convalescent COVID-19 specimens originated in the United States, Italy and Spain. The analysed material was cDNA or gDNA that came from T cells, B-cell-depleted T cells, or PBMCs.

Looked up from germline, CDR1 is MNHEY and CDR2 is SMNVEV (reference sequence). The CDR3 totals 14 residues. V lost 7 bases and J lost 6, with 17 bases in between. Study processing details: Counts of nucleated cells, estimated from reference gene primer amplification, were obtained. Profiling relied on immunoSEQ multiplex PCR, and the TCRdb table lists in-frame clones only, not all of them. V, J and clone size derive from that table, while D and trimming were established from the DNA sequence. The sample gives 200,000 to 250,000 clones, 65% to 90% of which show up once; roughly 4.5% is in the top ten.

The TCR was taken from a man between 45 and 60 years old with acute or convalescent COVID-19. The chain carries TRBV27 and TRBJ2-3; D perhaps matches TRBD2 (5 bases). Material: peripheral blood. The CDR3 DNA reads as TGTGCCAGCACCCCGATGGGGAGTTGGGATACGCAGTATTTT. This encodes CASTPMGSWDTQYF.